This T cell receptor (beta chain) was found in a study of CD8 T cells in Susac syndrome. Study as a whole: Intravenous immunoglobulin alone or corticosteroids were being given to patients with Susac syndrome at blood draw, unless they were therapy-naive.

Comment on this clonotype: Its antigen remains unknown.

Germline CDR1 is DFQATT and CDR2 is SNEGSKA (reference sequence). V lost 3 bases, J lost 5 bases, and 15 bases stayed unmatched. The CDR3 consists of 16 residues. RNA, at 0.5 to 1 ug, was reverse transcribed with random hexamers. TCRdb passed the immunoSEQ multiplex PCR reads through MiXCR, listing each CDR3 protein once. The sample shows under 200,000 distinct CDR3 sequences, approximately 94% of them seen only once. Study findings and constraints: The authors acknowledged that the study's TCR sequencing and HLA analysis involved relatively few individuals.

This rearrangement joins TRBV20-1 to TRBJ2-5, with TRBD1 matching over 7 bases. The clonotype originates from a human donor with Susac syndrome. The specimen sequenced was CD4+ T cells from PBMCs. CDR3 amino acids: CSASTPGQRTLETQYF. The CDR3 DNA reads TGCAGTGCTAGTACGCCGGGACAGAGGACATTGGAGACCCAGTACTTC.